The 11 T cell receptor beta chains presented below share a single source sample, sequenced in a study of spatial heterogeneity in lung cancer. Documented time point: sample taken at primary tumor resection. Each CDR3 protein is one row after TCRdb ran MiXCR on the 5' RACE reads. The sample includes about 9,200 distinct CDR3 sequences, roughly 8.4% of them seen just once. For these receptors, no antigen is known. Study-level results: One measure, the expanded intratumoral alpha and beta TCR count, tracked tumor mutation counts.

Sequences were derived from lung tumor tissue, sampled at surgery. The source of these receptors is a male donor with early-stage non-small cell lung cancer.

This chain uses TRBV28 with TRBJ2-3; a weak D match, TRBD2 (6 bases). Germline CDR1 and CDR2: MDHEN and SYDVKM. The CDR3 consists of 14 residues. Trimming stripped 5 bases from V and 4 bases from J, with 13 bases between. In DNA, the CDR3 is TGTGCCAGCAGTAAGGAGGGAGGAGCAGATACGCAGTATTTT. Its protein product is CASSKEGGADTQYF.

At least ten counts were recorded for this clonotype. The chain uses TRBV30 and TRBJ1-3, with unresolved D. This CDR3 contains 12 residues. Trimming removed 0 bases at V and 4 bases at J, with 4 bases between. Germline CDR1 GTSNPN, CDR2 SVGIG (reference sequence). The CDR3 region is CAWSVGGNTIYF. CDR3 nucleotide sequence: TGTGCCTGGAGTGTAGGAGGAAACACCATATATTTT. Full variable domain (rest looked up from reference TRBV30 and TRBJ1-3): SQTIHQWPATLVQPVGSPLSLECTVEGTSNPNLYWYRQAAGRGLQLLFYSVGIGQISSEVPQNLSASRPQDRQFILSSKKLLLSDSGFYLCAWSVGGNTIYFGEGSWLTVV.

This clonotype was seen repeatedly, ten times or more. CDR3 protein: CASSQAARSTEAFF. The CDR3 coding sequence is TGTGCCAGCAGCCAAGCGGCAAGGAGCACTGAAGCTTTCTTT. The J gene is TRBJ1-1, the V gene TRBV14; D remains ambiguous. Germline lookup yields CDR1 SGHDN and CDR2 FVKESK. CDR3 length equals 14 residues. V lost 1 base and J lost 4, with 10 bases in between. The complete variable domain, with remaining parts taken from reference TRBV14 and TRBJ1-1, reads EAGVTQFPSHSVIEKGQTVTLRCDPISGHDNLYWYRRVMGKEIKFLLHFVKESKQDESGMPNNRFLAERTGGTYSTLKVQPAELEDSGVYFCASSQAARSTEAFFGQGTRLTVV.

The chain combines TRBV3-1 with TRBJ1-2; D is undetermined. The V gene's germline CDR1 is LGHDT and CDR2 YNNKEL (reference sequence). Trimming stripped 1 base from V and 4 bases from J, with 7 bases between. The CDR3 is made up of 13 amino acids. Written as DNA, the CDR3 is TGTGCCAGCAGCCAAGGACGGCTCTATGGCTACACCTTC. This translates into CASSQGRLYGYTF.

This clonotype has a count of ten or more. V is TRBV6-2 or TRBV6-3 and J is TRBJ2-2, with D uncertain. This CDR3 region has 14 residues. With 2 bases removed from V and 1 base from J, the gap between germline ends came to 5 bases. Germline CDR1 and CDR2: MNHEY and SVGEGT. CDR3 DNA: TGTGCCAGCAGTTACCAGGAGAACACCGGGGAGCTGTTTTTT. The encoded protein is CASSYQENTGELFF.

Concerning this clonotype itself: This may be a read error, as it is one base from a much larger clone. V gene TRBV10-3 combines with J gene TRBJ2-2; D uncertain. CDR3 length: 15 amino acids. In germline, CDR1 is ENHRY, CDR2 SYGVKD. V was pared by 2 bases and J by 6 bases, with 13 bases between. CDR3 residues: CAISELRTGAGELFF. The CDR3 DNA reads TGTGCCATCAGTGAGCTTAGGACGGGCGCCGGGGAGCTGTTTTTT.

This clonotype was found a few times. The V call is TRBV27, the J call TRBJ1-5; D may be TRBD1 (6 bases). There are 16 residues in the CDR3. Germline CDR1 and CDR2: MNHEY and SMNVEV (reference sequence). V lost 9 bases and J lost 0, with 18 bases in between. CDR3 region: CARIPGQFYSNQPQHF. In DNA form, the CDR3 reads TGTGCCAGAATCCCAGGACAGTTCTATAGCAATCAGCCCCAGCATTTT.

This clonotype was seen ten or more times. The chain recombines TRBV14 with TRBJ2-1; D is unclear. V was clipped by 1 base and J by 0 bases, with 4 bases between them. The CDR3 length is 14 residues. CDR1 and CDR2 (germline): SGHDN, FVKESK. The CDR3 here is CASSQASSYNEQFF. In DNA form, the CDR3 reads TGTGCCAGCAGCCAAGCAAGCTCCTACAATGAGCAGTTCTTC.

This clonotype has ten or more counts. This rearrangement joins TRBV7-6 to TRBJ2-2; 7 nucleotides agree with TRBD2. The CDR3 has 17 amino acids. The V and J ends lost 1 base and 0 bases, in that order; junction bases with no gene match: 5. Germline V lookup: CDR1 SGHVS, CDR2 FNYEAQ. The CDR3 region is CASSLVSRGANTGELFF. The CDR3 DNA follows: TGTGCCAGCAGCTTAGTCTCTCGGGGGGCGAACACCGGGGAGCTGTTTTTT. Complete variable domain (other parts from reference TRBV7-6 and TRBJ2-2): GAGVSQSPRYKVTKRGQDVALRCDPISGHVSLYWYRQALGQGPEFLTYFNYEAQQDKSGLPNDRFSAERPEGSISTLTIQRTEQRDSAMYRCASSLVSRGANTGELFFGEGSRLTVL.

This clonotype was detected only a few times. The V and J genes are TRBV5-6 and TRBJ2-7; maybe TRBD1 (7 bases). With 0 bases removed from V and 7 bases from J, the gap between germline ends came to 17 bases. Germline V lookup: CDR1 SGHDT, CDR2 YYEEEE. This CDR3 is 15 amino acids long. In nucleotides, the CDR3 is TGTGCCAGCAGCTTGGCCGGCGGGGCAGGGGGTGAGCAGTACTTC. Residues: CASSLAGGAGGEQYF.

This clonotype was detected many times. This chain connects TRBV21-1 to TRBJ2-3; the tabulated D call, TRBD1, remains unverified against the DNA. TRBV21-1 is deemed a pseudogene. This CDR3 comprises 17 residues. CDR3 protein: CASSKTYGQGPTDTQYF. CDR3 coding DNA: TGTGCCAGCAGCAAAACCTACGGGCAGGGACCCACAGATACGCAGTATTTT.